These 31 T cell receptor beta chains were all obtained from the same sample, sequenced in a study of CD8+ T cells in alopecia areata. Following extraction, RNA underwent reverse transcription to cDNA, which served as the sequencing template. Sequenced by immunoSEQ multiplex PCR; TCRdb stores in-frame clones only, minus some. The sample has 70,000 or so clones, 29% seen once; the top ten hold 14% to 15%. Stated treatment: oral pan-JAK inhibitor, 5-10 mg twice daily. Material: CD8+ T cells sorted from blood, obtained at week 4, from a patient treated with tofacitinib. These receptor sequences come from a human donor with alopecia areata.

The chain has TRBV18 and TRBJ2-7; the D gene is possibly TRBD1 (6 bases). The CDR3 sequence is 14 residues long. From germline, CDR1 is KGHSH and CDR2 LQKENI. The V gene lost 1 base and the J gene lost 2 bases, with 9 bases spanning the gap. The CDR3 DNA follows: TGTGCCAGCTCACCACGGGACAACCCCTACGAGCAGTACTTC. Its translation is CASSPRDNPYEQYF.

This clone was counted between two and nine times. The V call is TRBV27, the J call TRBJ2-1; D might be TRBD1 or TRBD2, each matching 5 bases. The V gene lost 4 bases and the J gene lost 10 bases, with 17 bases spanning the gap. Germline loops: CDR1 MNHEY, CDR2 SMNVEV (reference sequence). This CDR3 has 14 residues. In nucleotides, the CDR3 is TGTGCCAGCAGTTCCTACTCGAGGGACCGAGAGCAGTTCTTC. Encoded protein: CASSSYSRDREQFF.

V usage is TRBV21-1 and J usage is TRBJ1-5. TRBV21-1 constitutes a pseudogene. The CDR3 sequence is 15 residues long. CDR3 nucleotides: TGTGCCAGCAGCCTTCGAGGGGAAAGCAATCAGCCCCAGCATTTT. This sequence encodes CASSLRGESNQPQHF.

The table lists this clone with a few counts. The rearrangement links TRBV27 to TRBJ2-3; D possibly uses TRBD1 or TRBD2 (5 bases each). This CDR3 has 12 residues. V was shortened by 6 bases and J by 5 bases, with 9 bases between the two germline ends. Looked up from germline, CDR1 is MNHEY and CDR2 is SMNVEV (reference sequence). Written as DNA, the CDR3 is TGTGCCAGCAGAGGGACGGTAGATACGCAGTATTTT. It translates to CASRGTVDTQYF.

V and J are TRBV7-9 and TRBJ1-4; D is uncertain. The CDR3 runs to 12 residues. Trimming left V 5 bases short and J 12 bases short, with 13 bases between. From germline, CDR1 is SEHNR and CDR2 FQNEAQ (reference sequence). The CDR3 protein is CASSPPRVELFF. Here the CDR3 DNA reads TGTGCCAGCAGCCCACCTCGTGTGGAACTGTTTTTT.

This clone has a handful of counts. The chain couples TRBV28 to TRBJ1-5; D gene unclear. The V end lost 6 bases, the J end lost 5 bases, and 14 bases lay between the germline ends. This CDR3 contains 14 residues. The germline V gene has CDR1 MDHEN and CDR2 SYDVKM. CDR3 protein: CASSLVGKHQPQHF. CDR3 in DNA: TGTGCCAGCAGCCTGGTGGGAAAACATCAGCCCCAGCATTTT.

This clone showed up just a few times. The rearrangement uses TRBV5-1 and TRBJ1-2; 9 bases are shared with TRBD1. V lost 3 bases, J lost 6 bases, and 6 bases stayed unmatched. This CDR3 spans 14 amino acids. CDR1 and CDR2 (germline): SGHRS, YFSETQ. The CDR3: CASSWTQGADGYTF. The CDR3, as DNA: TGCGCCAGCAGCTGGACACAGGGGGCTGATGGCTACACCTTC.

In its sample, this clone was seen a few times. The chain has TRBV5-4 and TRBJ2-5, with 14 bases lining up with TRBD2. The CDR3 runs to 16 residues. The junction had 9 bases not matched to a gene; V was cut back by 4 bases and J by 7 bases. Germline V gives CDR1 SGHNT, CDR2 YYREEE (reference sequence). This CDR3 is CASSTGTSGGLGTQYF. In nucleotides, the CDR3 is TGTGCCAGCAGCACCGGGACTAGCGGGGGACTGGGGACCCAGTACTTC. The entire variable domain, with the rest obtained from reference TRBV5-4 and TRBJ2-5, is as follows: ETGVTQSPTHLIKTRGQQVTLRCSSQSGHNTVSWYQQALGQGPQFIFQYYREEENGRGNFPPRFSGLQFPNYSSELNVNALELDDSALYLCASSTGTSGGLGTQYFGPGTRLLVL.

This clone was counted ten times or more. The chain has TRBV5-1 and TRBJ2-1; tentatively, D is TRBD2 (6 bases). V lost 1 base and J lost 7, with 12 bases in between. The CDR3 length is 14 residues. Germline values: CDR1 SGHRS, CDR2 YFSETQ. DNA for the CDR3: TGCGCCAGCAGCTTGTTCGGAGGGCGGAATGAGCAGTTCTTC. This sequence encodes CASSLFGGRNEQFF.

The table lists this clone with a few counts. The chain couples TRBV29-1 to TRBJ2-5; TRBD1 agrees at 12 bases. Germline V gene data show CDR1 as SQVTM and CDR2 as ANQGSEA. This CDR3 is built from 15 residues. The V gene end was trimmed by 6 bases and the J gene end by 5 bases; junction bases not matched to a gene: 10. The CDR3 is CSVALGQGAWETQYF. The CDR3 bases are TGCAGCGTCGCCCTGGGACAGGGGGCCTGGGAGACCCAGTACTTC.

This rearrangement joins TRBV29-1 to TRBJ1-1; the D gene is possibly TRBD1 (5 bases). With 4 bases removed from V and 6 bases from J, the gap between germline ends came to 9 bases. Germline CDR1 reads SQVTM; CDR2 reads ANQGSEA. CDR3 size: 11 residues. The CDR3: CSVGWGPEAFF. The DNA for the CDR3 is TGCAGCGTTGGATGGGGCCCTGAAGCTTTCTTT.

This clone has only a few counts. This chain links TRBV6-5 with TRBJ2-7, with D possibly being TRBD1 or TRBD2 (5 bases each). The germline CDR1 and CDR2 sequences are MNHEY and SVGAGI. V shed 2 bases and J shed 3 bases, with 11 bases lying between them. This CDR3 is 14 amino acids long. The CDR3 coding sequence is TGTGCCAGCAGTTACAATCGTGGGGGCTACGAGCAGTACTTC. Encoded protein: CASSYNRGGYEQYF.

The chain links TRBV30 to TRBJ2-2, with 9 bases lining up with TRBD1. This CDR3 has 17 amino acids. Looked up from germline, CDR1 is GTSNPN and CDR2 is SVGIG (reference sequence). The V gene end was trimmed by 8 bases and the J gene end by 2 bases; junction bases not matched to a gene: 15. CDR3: CAARNYRGPINTGELFF. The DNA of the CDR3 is TGTGCCGCCCGGAACTACAGGGGGCCCATTAACACCGGGGAGCTGTTTTTT.

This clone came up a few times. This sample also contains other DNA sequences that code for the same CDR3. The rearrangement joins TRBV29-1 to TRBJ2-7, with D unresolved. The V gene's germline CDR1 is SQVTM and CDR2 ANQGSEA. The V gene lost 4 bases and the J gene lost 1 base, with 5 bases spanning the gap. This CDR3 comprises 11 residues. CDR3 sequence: CSVGPSYEQYF. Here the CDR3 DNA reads TGCAGCGTTGGACCTTCCTACGAGCAGTACTTC.

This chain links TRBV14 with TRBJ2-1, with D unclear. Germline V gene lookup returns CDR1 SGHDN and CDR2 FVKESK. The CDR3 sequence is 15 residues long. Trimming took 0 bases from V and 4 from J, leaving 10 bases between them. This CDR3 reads CASSQDINPYNEQFF. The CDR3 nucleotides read TGTGCCAGCAGCCAAGACATAAATCCTTACAATGAGCAGTTCTTC.

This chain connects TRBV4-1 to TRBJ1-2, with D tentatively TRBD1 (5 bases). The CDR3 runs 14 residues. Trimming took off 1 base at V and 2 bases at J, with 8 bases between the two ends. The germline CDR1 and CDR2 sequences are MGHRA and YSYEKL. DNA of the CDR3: TGCGCCAGCAGCCAAGTAAAGGGGAACTATGGCTACACCTTC. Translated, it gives CASSQVKGNYGYTF.

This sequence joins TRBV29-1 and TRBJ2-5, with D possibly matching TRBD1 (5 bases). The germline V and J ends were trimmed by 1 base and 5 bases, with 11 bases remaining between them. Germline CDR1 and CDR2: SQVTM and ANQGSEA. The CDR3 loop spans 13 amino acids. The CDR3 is CSVEGGSAETQYF. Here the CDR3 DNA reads TGCAGCGTTGAAGGGGGCTCTGCGGAGACCCAGTACTTC. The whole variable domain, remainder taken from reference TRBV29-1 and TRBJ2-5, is SAVISQKPSRDICQRGTSLTIQCQVDSQVTMMFWYRQQPGQSLTLIATANQGSEATYESGFVIDKFPISRPNLTFSTLTVSNMSPEDSSIYLCSVEGGSAETQYFGPGTRLLVL.

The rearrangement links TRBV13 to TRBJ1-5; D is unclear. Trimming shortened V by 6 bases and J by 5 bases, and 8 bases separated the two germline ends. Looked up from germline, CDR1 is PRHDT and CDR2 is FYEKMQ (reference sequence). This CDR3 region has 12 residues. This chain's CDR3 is CASSTFDQPQHF. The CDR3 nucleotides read TGTGCCAGCAGTACATTCGATCAGCCCCAGCATTTT.

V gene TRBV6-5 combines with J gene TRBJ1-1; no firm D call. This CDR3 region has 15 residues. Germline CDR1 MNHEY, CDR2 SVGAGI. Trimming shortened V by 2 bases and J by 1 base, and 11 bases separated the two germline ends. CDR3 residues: CASSYAGPGNTEAFF. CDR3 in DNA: TGTGCCAGCAGTTACGCGGGCCCCGGGAACACTGAAGCTTTCTTT.

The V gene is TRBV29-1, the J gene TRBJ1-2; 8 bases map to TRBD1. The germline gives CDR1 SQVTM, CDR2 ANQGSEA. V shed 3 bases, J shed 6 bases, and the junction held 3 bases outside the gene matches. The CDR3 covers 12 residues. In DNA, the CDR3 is TGCAGCGTTGACCAGGGGGCGCATGGCTACACCTTC. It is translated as CSVDQGAHGYTF.

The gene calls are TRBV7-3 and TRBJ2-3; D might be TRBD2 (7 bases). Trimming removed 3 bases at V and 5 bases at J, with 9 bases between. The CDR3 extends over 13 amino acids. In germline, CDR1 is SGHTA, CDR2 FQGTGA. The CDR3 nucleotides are TGTGCCAGCAGCTTGCGGGGGCTAGATACGCAGTATTTT. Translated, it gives CASSLRGLDTQYF.

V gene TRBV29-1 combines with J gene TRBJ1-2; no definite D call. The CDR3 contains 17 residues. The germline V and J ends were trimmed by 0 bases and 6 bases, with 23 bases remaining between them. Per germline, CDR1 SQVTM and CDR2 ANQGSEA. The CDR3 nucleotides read TGCAGCGTTGAAGATCTTTCGTATCCGGGTGTGGGTAATGGCTACACCTTC. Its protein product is CSVEDLSYPGVGNGYTF.

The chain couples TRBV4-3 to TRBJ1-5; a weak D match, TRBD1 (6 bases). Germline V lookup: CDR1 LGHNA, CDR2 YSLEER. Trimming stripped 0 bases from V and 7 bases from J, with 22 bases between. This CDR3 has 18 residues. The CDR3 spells CASSQELSPGASVQPQHF. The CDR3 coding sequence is TGCGCCAGCAGCCAAGAGTTATCCCCGGGGGCTTCTGTACAGCCCCAGCATTTT.

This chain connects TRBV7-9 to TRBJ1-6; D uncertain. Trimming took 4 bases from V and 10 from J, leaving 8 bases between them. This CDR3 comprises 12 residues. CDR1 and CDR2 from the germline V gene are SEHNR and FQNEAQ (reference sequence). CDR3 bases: TGTGCCAGCAGCTCAGCGGCGTCACCCCTCCACTTT. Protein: CASSSAASPLHF.

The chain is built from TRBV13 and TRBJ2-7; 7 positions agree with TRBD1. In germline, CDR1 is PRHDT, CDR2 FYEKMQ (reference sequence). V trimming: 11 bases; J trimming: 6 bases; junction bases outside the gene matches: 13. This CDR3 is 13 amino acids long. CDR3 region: CASRGGPALEQYF. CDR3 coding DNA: TGTGCCTCAAGAGGGGGCCCCGCCCTCGAGCAGTACTTC. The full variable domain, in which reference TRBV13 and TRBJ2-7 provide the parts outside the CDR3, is AAGVIQSPRHLIKEKRETATLKCYPIPRHDTVYWYQQGPGQDPQFLISFYEKMQSDKGSIPDRFSAQQFSDYHSELNMSSLELGDSALYFCASRGGPALEQYFGPGTRLTVT.

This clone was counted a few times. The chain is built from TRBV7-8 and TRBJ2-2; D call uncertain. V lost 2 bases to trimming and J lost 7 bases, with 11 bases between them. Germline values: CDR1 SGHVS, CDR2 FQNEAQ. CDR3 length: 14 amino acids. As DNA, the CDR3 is TGTGCCAGCAGCTTAATAGGGATGGGCGGGGAGCTGTTTTTT. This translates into CASSLIGMGGELFF. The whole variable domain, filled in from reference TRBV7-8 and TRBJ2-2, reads GAGVSQSPRYKVAKRGQDVALRCDPISGHVSLFWYQQALGQGPEFLTYFQNEAQLDKSGLPSDRFFAERPEGSVSTLKIQRTQQEDSAVYLCASSLIGMGGELFFGEGSRLTVL.

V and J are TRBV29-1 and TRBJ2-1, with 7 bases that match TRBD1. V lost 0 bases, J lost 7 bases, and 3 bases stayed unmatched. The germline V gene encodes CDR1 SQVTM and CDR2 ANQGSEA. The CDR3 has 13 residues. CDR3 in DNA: TGCAGCGTTGAAGATCCGACAGGGAATGAGCAGTTCTTC. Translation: CSVEDPTGNEQFF.

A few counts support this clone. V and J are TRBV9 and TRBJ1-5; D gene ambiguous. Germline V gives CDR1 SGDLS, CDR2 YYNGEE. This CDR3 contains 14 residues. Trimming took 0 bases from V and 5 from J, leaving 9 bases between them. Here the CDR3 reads CASSVGGSDQPQHF. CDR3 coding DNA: TGTGCCAGCAGCGTAGGGGGATCCGATCAGCCCCAGCATTTT. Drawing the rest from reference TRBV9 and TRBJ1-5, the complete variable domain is DSGVTQTPKHLITATGQRVTLRCSPRSGDLSVYWYQQSLDQGLQFLIQYYNGEERAKGNILERFSAQQFPDLHSELNLSSLELGDSALYFCASSVGGSDQPQHFGDGTRLSIL.

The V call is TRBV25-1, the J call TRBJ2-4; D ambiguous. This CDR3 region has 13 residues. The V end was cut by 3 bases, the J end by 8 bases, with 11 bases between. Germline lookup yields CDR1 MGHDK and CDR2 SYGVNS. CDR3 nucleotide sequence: TGTGCCAGCAGTGATTTGGGGTTCGACATTCAGTACTTC. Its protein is CASSDLGFDIQYF.

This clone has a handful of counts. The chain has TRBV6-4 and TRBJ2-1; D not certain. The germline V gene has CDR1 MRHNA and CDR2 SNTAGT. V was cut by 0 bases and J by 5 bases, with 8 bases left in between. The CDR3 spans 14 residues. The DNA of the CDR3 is TGTGCCAGCAGTGACTCGGTAGAAAACAATGAGCAGTTCTTC. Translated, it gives CASSDSVENNEQFF.

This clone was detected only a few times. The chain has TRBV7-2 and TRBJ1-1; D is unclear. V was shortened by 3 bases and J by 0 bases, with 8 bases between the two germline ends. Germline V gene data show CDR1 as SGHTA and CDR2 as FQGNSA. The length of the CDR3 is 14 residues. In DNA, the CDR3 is TGTGCCAGCAGCTTCGGGGTCATGAACACTGAAGCTTTCTTT. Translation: CASSFGVMNTEAFF.